This TCR beta chain was observed in a study of Ad26.COV2.S vaccination and SARS-CoV-2 variants. As for treatment: 15 to 20 received Ad26.COV2.S at low or high dose, single or two shots; about 5 received placebo; per-sample allocation not given. Specimens were obtained on day 63 following the first vaccine or placebo injection. Only in-frame clones appear in the TCRdb table, and some are missing; sequencing was by immunoSEQ multiplex PCR. The data contain over 350,000 clones, 70% to 90% of them singletons. V lost 6 bases and J 3 bases, leaving 17 bases between the germline ends. The CDR3 has 16 amino acids. The V gene's germline CDR1 is SEHNR and CDR2 FQNEAQ (reference sequence).

This specimen was peripheral blood, taken in a trial of Ad26.COV2.S vaccine versus placebo. The receptor's source is a person between 18 and 65 years old who received the Ad26.COV2.S COVID-19 vaccine or a placebo. The V call is TRBV7-9, the J call TRBJ2-2; D is perhaps TRBD2 (5 bases). The CDR3 region is CASSPPAGRYTGELFF. Here the CDR3 DNA reads TGTGCCAGCAGTCCTCCGGCGGGCAGATACACCGGGGAGCTGTTTTTT. Looking up the rest from reference TRBV7-9 and TRBJ2-2 gives the full variable domain: DTGVSQNPRHKITKRGQNVTFRCDPISEHNRLYWYRQTLGQGPEFLTYFQNEAQLEKSRLLSDRFSAERPKGSFSTLEIQRTEQGDSAMYLCASSPPAGRYTGELFFGEGSRLTVL.